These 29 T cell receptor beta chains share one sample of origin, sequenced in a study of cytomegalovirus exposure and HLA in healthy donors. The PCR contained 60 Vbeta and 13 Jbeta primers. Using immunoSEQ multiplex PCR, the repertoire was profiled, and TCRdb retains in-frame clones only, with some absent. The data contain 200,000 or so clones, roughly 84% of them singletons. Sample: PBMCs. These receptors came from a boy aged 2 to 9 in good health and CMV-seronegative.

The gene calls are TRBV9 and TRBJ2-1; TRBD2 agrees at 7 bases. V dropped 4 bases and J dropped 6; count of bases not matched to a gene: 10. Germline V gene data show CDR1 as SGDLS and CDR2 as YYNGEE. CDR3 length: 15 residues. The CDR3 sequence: CASSLGLGGGNEQFF. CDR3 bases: TGTGCCAGCAGCTTAGGACTAGGAGGTGGCAATGAGCAGTTCTTC.

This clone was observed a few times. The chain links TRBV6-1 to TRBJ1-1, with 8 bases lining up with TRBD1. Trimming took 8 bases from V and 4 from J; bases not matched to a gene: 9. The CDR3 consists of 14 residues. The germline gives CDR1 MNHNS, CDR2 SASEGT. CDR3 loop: CASDPGGAGTEAFF. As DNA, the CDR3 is TGTGCCAGCGATCCAGGGGGCGCGGGCACTGAAGCTTTCTTT.

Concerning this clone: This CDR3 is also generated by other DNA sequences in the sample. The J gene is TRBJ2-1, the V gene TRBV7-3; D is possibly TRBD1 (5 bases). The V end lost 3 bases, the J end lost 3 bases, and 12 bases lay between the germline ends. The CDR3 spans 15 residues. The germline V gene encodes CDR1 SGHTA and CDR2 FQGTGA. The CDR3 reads CASSLGQGIYNEQFF. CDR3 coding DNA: TGTGCCAGCAGCTTGGGGCAGGGTATCTACAATGAGCAGTTCTTC.

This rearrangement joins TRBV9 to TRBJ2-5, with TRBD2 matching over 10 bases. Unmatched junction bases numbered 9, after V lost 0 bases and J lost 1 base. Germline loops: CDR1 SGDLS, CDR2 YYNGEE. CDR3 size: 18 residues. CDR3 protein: CASSVGVSGGYVQETQYF. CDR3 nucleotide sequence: TGTGCCAGCAGCGTAGGGGTTAGCGGGGGGTATGTCCAAGAGACCCAGTACTTC.

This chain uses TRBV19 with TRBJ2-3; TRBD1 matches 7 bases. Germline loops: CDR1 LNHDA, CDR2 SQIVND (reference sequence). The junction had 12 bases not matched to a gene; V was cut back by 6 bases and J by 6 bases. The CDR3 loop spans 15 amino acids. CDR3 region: CASRLGQQHQDTQYF. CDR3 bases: TGTGCCAGTAGATTGGGACAGCAGCATCAGGATACGCAGTATTTT.

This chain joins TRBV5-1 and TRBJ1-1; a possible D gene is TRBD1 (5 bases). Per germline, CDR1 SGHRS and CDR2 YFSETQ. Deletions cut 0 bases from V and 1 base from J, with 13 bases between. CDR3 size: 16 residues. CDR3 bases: TGCGCCAGCAGCTTGGGGCAGGGAAGTAGGAACACTGAAGCTTTCTTT. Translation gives CASSLGQGSRNTEAFF.

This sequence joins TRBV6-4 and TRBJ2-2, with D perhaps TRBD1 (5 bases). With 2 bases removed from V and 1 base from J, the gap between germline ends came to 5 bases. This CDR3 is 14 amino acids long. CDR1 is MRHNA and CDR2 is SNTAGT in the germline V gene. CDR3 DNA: TGTGCCAGCAGTGACAGGGGGAACACCGGGGAGCTGTTTTTT. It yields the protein CASSDRGNTGELFF.

CDR3 sequence (DNA): TGTGCCAGCAATCGGGGGGTGGGGGAAAAACTGTTTTTT. Protein: CASNRGVGEKLFF. The chain is built from TRBV25-1 and TRBJ1-4, with D tentatively TRBD1 (5 bases). V gave up 7 bases and J gave up 8 bases, with 14 bases separating them. The germline V gene encodes CDR1 MGHDK and CDR2 SYGVNS. The CDR3 extends over 13 amino acids.

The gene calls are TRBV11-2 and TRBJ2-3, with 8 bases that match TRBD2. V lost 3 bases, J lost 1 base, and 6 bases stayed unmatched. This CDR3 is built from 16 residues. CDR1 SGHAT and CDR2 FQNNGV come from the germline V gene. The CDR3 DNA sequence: TGTGCCAGCAGCTTTGGATCGGGGGGGGGCACAGATACGCAGTATTTT. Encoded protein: CASSFGSGGGTDTQYF.

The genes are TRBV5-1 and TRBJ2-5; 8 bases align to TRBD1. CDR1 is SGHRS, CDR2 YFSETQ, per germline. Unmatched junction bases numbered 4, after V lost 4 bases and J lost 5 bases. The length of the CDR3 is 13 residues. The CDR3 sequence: CASSPQGAETQYF. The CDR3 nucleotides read TGCGCCAGCAGCCCGCAGGGGGCCGAGACCCAGTACTTC.

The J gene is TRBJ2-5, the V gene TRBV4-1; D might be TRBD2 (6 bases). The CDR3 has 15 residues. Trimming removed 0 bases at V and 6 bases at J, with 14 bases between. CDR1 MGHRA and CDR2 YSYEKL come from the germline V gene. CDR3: CASSQDTASVKTQYF. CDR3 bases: TGCGCCAGCAGCCAAGATACGGCTAGCGTAAAGACCCAGTACTTC.

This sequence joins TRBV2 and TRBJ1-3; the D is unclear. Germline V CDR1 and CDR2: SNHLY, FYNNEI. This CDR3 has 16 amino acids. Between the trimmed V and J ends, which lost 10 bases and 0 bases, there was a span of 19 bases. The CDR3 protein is CATNGLRRVSGNTIYF. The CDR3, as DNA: TGTGCCACCAATGGCCTCCGCCGGGTCTCTGGAAACACCATATATTTT.

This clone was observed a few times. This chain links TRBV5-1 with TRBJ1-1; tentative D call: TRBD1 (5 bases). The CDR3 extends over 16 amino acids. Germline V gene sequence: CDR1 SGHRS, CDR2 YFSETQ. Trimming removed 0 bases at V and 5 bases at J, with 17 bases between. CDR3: CASSLGTGGSRTEAFF. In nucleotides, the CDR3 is TGCGCCAGCAGCTTGGGGACCGGGGGGAGTAGGACTGAAGCTTTCTTT.

DNA for the CDR3: TGTGCCAGCAGCACCGGACACACAGATACGCAGTATTTT. Protein sequence: CASSTGHTDTQYF. The chain is built from TRBV7-9 and TRBJ2-3, with a weak D call TRBD1 (5 bases). Deletions cut 5 bases from V and 2 bases from J, with 8 bases between. The CDR3 totals 13 residues. Germline CDR1 is SEHNR and CDR2 is FQNEAQ (reference sequence).

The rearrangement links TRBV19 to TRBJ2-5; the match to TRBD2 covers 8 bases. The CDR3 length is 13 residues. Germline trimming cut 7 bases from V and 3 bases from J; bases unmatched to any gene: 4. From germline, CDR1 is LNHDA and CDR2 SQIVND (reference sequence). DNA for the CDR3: TGTGCCAGTAACGGGGGGGCTGAAGAGACCCAGTACTTC. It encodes CASNGGAEETQYF.

CDR3 residues: CSGGPGLLKTQYF. The CDR3 DNA follows: TGCAGCGGGGGACCGGGACTATTAAAGACCCAGTACTTC. This chain joins TRBV29-1 and TRBJ2-5; 7 bases fit TRBD2. Trimming cost V 7 bases and J 6 bases; bases outside gene matches: 11. Looked up from germline, CDR1 is SQVTM and CDR2 is ANQGSEA. The CDR3 is 13 residues long.

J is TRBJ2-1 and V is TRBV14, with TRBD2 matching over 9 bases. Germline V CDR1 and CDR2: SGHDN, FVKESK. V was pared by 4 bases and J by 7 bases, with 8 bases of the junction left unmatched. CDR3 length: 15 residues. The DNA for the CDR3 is TGTGCCAGCAGCCTGGGACTAGCAGCTTATAATGAGCAGTTCTTC. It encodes CASSLGLAAYNEQFF.

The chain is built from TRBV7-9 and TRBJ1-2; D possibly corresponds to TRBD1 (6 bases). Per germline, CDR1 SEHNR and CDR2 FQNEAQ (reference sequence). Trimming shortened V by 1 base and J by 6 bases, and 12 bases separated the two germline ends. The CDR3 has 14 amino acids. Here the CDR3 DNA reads TGTGCCAGCAGCTTAGTGGGGGGGGCAGATGGCTACACCTTC. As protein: CASSLVGGADGYTF.

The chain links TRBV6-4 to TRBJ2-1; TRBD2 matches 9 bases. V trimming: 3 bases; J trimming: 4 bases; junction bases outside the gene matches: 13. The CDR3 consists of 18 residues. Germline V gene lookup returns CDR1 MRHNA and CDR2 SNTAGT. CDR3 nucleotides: TGTGCCAGCAGTGATACCCCCGTAGCGGGAGCGCTTTACAATGAGCAGTTCTTC. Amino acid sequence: CASSDTPVAGALYNEQFF.

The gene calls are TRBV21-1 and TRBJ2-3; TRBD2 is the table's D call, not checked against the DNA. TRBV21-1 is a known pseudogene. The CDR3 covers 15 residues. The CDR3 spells CASSKVGDLTDTQYF. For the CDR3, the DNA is TGTGCCAGCAGCAAAGTCGGAGACCTCACAGATACGCAGTATTTT.

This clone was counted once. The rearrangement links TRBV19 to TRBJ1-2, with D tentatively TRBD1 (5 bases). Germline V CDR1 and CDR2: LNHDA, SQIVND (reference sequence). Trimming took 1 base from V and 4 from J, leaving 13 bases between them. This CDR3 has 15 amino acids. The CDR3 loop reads CASSIARGRGYGYTF. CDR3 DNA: TGTGCCAGTAGTATAGCACGAGGAAGGGGCTATGGCTACACCTTC.

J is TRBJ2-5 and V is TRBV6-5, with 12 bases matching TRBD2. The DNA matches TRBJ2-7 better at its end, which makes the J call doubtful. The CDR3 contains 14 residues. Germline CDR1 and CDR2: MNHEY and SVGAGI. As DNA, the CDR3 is TGTGCCAGCAGTCTAGCGGGAGGGATCTACGAGCAGTACTTC. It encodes CASSLAGGIYEQYF.

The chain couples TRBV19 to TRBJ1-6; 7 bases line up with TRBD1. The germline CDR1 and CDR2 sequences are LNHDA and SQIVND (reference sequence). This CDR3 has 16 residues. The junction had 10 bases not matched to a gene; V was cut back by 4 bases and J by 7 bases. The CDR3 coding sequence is TGTGCCAGTAGTACCACACAGGGGTGGGGAAATTCACCCCTCCACTTT. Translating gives CASSTTQGWGNSPLHF.

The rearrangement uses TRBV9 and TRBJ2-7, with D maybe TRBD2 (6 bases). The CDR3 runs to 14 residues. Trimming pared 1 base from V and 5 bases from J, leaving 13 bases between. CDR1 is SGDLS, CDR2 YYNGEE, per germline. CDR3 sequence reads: CASSVQPGEDEQYF. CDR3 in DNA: TGTGCCAGCAGCGTACAACCGGGGGAAGACGAGCAGTACTTC.

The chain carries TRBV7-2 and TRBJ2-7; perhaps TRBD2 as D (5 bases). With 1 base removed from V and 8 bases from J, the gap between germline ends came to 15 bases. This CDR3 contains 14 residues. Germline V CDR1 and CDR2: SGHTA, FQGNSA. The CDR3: CASSLVREPTQQYF. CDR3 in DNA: TGTGCCAGCAGCTTAGTCCGGGAACCTACCCAGCAGTACTTC. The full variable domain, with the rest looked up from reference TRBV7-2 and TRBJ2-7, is GAGVSQSPSNKVTEKGKDVELRCDPISGHTALYWYRQSLGQGLEFLIYFQGNSAPDKSGLPSDRFSAERTGGSVSTLTIQRTQQEDSAVYLCASSLVREPTQQYFGPGTRLTVT.

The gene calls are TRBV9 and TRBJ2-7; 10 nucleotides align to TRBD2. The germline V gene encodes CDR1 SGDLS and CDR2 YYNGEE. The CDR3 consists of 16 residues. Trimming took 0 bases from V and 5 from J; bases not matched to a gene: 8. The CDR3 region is CASSVAAGGPMDEQYF. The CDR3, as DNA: TGTGCCAGCAGCGTAGCAGCGGGGGGGCCGATGGACGAGCAGTACTTC. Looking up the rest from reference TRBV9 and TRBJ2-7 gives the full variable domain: DSGVTQTPKHLITATGQRVTLRCSPRSGDLSVYWYQQSLDQGLQFLIQYYNGEERAKGNILERFSAQQFPDLHSELNLSSLELGDSALYFCASSVAAGGPMDEQYFGPGTRLTVT.

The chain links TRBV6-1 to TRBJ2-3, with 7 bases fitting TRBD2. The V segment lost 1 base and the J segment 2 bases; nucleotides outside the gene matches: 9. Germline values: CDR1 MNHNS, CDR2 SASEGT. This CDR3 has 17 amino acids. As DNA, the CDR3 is TGTGCCAGCAGTGAAGTGGGGCTAGCGGAATACACAGATACGCAGTATTTT. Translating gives CASSEVGLAEYTDTQYF.

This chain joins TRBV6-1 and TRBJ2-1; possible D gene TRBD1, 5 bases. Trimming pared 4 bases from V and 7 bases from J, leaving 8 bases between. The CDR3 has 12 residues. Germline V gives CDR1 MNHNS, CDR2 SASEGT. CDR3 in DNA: TGTGCCAGCAGTGTACAGGAGAATGAGCAGTTCTTC. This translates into CASSVQENEQFF.

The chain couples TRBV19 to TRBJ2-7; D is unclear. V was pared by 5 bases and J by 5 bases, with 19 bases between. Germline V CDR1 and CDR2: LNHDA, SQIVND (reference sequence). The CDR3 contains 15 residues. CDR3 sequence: CASSARVGRMNEQYF. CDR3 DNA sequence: TGTGCCAGTAGTGCCCGGGTCGGAAGGATGAACGAGCAGTACTTC.